This paragraph covers one T cell receptor (beta chain) sequence. Original data processing: Owing to the provision of junction-only sequences devoid of quality scores by immunoSEQ, filtering differed. Method: immunoSEQ multiplex PCR; TCRdb's copy keeps in-frame clones and lacks some. That table supplies the V and J calls and clone size; D and trimming were determined from the DNA. Here the sample spans around 1.5 million clones, around 98% being singletons. The donors, healthy adults who were HIV-negative, had experienced no recent acute infections or vaccinations. This sample stems from a study of shared clonotypes between healthy human individuals. Study-wide background: Donors were a couple of women and a few men aged 18 to 49.

Trimming shortened V by 2 bases and J by 4 bases, and 15 bases separated the two germline ends. CDR3 length: 15 amino acids. CDR1 and CDR2 (germline): SGHRS, YFSETQ. The sequenced sample consisted of naive CD4+ T cells sorted from blood. The subset: CD45RA+ positively selected. The chain links TRBV5-1 to TRBJ1-1; D might be TRBD1 (6 bases). The receptor was derived from a man aged 25-45 years in good health. The CDR3 here is CASSLAGALGTEAFF. The DNA for the CDR3 is TGCGCCAGCAGCTTAGCGGGGGCGTTGGGCACTGAAGCTTTCTTT.